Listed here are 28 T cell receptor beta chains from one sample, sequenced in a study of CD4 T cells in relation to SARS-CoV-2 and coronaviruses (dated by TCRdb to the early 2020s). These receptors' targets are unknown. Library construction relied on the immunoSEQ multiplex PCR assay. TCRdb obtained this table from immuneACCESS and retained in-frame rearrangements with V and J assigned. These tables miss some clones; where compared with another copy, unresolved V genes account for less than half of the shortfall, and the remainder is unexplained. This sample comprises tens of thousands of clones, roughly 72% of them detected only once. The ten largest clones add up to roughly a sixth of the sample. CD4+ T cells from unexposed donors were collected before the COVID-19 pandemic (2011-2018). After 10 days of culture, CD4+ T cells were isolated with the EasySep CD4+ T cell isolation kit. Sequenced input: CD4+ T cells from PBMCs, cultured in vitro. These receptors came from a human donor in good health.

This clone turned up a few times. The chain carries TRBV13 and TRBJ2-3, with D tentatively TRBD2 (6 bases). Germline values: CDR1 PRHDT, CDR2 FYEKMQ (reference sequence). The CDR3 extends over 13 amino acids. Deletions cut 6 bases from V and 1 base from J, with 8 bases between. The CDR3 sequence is CASSTSRTDTQYF. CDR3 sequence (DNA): TGTGCCAGCAGTACTAGCCGCACAGATACGCAGTATTTT.

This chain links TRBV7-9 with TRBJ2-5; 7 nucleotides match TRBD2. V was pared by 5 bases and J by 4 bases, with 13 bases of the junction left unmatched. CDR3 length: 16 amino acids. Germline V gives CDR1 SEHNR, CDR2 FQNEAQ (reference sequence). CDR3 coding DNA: TGTGCCAGCAGCATACCACCGCGACTAGCCGGAGAGACCCAGTACTTC. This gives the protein CASSIPPRLAGETQYF.

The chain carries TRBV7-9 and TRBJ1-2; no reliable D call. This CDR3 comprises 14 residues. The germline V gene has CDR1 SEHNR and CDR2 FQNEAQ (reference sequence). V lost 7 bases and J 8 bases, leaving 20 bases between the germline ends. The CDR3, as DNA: TGTGCCAGCACCGAGACTCTTGGCCAGGACGGCTACACCTTC. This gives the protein CASTETLGQDGYTF.

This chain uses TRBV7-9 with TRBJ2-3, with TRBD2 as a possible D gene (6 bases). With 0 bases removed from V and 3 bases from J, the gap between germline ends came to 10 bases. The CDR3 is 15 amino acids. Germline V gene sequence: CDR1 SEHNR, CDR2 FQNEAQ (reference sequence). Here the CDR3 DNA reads TGTGCCAGCAGCTTAGCGATGGGGGGTACAGATACGCAGTATTTT. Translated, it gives CASSLAMGGTDTQYF.

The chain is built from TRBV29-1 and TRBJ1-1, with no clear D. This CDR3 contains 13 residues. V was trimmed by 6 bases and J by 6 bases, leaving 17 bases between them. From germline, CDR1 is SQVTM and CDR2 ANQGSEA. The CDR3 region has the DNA TGCAGCGTCCGGGATCAAACAATCCCTGAAGCTTTCTTT. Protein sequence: CSVRDQTIPEAFF. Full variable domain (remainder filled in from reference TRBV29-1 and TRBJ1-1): SAVISQKPSRDICQRGTSLTIQCQVDSQVTMMFWYRQQPGQSLTLIATANQGSEATYESGFVIDKFPISRPNLTFSTLTVSNMSPEDSSIYLCSVRDQTIPEAFFGQGTRLTVV.

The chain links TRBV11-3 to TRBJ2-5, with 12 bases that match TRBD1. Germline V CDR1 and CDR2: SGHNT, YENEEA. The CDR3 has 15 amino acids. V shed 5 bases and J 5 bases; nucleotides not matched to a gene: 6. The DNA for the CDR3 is TGTGCCAGCAGCCCCGGGACAGGGGGCTGGGAGACCCAGTACTTC. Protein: CASSPGTGGWETQYF.

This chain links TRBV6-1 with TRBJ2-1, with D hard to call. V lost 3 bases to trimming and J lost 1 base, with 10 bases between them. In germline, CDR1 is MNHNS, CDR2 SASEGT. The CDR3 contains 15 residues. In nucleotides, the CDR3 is TGTGCCAGCAGTGAGGTACTAAGGTCCTACAATGAGCAGTTCTTC. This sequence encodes CASSEVLRSYNEQFF.

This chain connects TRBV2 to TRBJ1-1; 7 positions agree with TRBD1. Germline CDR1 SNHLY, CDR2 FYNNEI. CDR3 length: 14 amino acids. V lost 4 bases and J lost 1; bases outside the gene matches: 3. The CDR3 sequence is CASSVRGRNTEAFF. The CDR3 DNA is TGTGCCAGCAGTGTAAGGGGGCGGAACACTGAAGCTTTCTTT.

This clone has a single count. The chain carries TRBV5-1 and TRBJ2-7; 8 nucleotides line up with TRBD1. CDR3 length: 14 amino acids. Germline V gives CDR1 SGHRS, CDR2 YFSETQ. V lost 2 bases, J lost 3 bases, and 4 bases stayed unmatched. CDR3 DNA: TGCGCCAGCAGCTTAGGGACAGGCCTCTACGAGCAGTACTTC. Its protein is CASSLGTGLYEQYF.

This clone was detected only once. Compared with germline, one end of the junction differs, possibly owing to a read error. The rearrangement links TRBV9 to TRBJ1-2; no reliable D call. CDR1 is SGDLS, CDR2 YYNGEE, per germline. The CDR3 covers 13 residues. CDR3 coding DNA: TGTGCCAGCAGCGTAGCTCAGGACTACGGCTACACCTTC. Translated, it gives CASSVAQDYGYTF.

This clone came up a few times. In DNA, the CDR3 is TGTGCCTGGGAGCGGGAAAACACCATATATTTT. This sequence encodes CAWERENTIYF. The V gene is TRBV30, the J gene TRBJ1-3; no clear D gene. The V and J ends lost 5 bases and 6 bases respectively, with 8 bases between them. There are 11 residues in the CDR3. The germline V gene has CDR1 GTSNPN and CDR2 SVGIG (reference sequence).

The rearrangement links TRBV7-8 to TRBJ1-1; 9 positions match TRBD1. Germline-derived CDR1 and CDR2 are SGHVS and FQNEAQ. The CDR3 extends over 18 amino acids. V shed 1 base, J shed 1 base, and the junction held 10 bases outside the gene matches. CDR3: CASSLGVYRGQGNTEAFF. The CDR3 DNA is TGTGCCAGCAGCTTAGGTGTTTACCGGGGACAGGGGAACACTGAAGCTTTCTTT.

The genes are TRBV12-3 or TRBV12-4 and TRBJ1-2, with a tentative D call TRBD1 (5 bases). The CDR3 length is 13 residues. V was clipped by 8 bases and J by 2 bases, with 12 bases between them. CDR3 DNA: TGTGCCAGCCGCTCGGACAAGAACTATGGCTACACCTTC. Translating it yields CASRSDKNYGYTF.

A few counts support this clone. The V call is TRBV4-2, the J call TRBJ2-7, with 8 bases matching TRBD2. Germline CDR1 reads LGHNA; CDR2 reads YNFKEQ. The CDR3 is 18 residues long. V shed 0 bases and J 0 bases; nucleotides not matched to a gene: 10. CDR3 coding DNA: TGTGCCAGCAGCCAAGATGATAGCGGGACACCAATCTCCTACGAGCAGTACTTC. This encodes CASSQDDSGTPISYEQYF.

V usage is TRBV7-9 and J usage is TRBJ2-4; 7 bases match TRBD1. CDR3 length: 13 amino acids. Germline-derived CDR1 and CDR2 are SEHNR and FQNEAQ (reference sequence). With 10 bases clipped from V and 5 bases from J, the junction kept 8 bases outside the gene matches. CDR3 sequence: CATGGTGENIQYF. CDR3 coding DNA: TGTGCCACAGGGGGAACAGGGGAAAACATTCAGTACTTC.

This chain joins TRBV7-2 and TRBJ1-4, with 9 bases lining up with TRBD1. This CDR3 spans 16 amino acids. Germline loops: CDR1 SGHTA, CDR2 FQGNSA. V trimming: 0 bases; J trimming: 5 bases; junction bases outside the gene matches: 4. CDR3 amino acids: CASSLAQTGGNEKLFF. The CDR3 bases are TGTGCCAGCAGCTTAGCACAGACAGGGGGAAATGAAAAACTGTTTTTT.

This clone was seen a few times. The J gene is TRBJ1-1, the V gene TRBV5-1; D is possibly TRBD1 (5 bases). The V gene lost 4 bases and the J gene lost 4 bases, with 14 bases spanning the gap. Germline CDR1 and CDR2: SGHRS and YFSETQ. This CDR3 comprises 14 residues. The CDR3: CASSPGGVTTEAFF. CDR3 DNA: TGCGCCAGCAGCCCGGGGGGGGTGACCACTGAAGCTTTCTTT.

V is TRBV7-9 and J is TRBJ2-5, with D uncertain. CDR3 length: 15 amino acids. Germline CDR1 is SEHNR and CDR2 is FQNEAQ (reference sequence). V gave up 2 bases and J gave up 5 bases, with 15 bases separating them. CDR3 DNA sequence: TGTGCCAGCAGCTTAATTCCTTACACTGGCGAGACCCAGTACTTC. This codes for CASSLIPYTGETQYF.

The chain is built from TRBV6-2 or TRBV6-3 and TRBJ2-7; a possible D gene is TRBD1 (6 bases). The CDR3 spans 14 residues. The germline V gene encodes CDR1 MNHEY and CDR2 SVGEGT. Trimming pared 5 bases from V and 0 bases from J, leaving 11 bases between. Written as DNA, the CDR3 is TGTGCCAGCAGTAGGGGGACACCCTCCTACGAGCAGTACTTC. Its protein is CASSRGTPSYEQYF.

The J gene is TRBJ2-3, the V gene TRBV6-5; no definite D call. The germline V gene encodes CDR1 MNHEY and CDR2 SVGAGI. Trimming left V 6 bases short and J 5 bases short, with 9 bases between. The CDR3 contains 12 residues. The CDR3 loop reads CASRSDGDTQYF. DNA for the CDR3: TGTGCCAGCAGGTCCGACGGAGATACGCAGTATTTT.

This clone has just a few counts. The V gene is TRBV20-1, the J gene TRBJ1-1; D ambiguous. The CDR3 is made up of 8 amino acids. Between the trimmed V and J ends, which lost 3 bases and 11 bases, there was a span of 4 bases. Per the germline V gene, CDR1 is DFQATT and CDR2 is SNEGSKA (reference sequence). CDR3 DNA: TGCAGTGCTAGCCGGGCTTTCTTT. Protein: CSASRAFF.

This CDR3 is CASSSGQGAGNEKLFF. CDR3 DNA: TGCGCCAGCAGCTCGGGACAGGGGGCCGGTAATGAAAAACTGTTTTTT. The chain is built from TRBV5-1 and TRBJ1-4; 12 nucleotides align to TRBD1. The CDR3 is made up of 16 amino acids. V lost 3 bases, J lost 4 bases, and 4 bases stayed unmatched. Germline V gene lookup returns CDR1 SGHRS and CDR2 YFSETQ.

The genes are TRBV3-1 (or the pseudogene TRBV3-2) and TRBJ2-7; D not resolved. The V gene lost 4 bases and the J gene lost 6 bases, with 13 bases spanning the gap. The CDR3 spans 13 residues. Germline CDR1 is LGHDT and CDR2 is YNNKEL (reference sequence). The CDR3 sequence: CASSPAPLSEQYF. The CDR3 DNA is TGTGCCAGCAGCCCCGCACCTCTAAGCGAGCAGTACTTC.

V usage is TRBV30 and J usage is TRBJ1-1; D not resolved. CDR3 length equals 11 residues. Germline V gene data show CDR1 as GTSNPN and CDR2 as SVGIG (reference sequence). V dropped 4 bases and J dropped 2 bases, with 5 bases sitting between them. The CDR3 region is CAWTVNTEAFF. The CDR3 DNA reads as TGTGCCTGGACTGTTAACACTGAAGCTTTCTTT.

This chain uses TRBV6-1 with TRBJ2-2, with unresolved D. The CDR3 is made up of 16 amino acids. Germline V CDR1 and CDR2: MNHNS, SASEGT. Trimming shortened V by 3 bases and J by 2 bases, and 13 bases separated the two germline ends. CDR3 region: CASSDWGNLNTGELFF. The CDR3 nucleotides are TGTGCCAGCAGTGATTGGGGTAATTTAAACACCGGGGAGCTGTTTTTT.

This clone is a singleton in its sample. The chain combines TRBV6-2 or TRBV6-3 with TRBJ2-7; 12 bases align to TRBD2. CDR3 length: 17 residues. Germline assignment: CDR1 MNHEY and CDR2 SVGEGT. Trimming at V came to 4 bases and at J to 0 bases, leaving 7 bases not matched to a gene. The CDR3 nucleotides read TGTGCCAGCAGTTTTCCGTCTAGCGGGAGGGACTCCTACGAGCAGTACTTC. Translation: CASSFPSSGRDSYEQYF.

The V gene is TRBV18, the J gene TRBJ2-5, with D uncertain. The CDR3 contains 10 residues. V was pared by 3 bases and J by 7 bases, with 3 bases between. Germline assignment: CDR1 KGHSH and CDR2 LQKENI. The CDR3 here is CASSPGTQYF. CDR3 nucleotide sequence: TGTGCCAGCTCACCCGGGACCCAGTACTTC.

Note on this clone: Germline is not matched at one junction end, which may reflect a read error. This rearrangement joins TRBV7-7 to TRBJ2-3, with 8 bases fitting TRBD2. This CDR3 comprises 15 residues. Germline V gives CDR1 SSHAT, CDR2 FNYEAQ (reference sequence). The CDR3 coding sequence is TGTGCTAGCAGCTTAGGCAGCGGGAGAACAGATACGCAGTATTTT. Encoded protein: CASSLGSGRTDTQYF.